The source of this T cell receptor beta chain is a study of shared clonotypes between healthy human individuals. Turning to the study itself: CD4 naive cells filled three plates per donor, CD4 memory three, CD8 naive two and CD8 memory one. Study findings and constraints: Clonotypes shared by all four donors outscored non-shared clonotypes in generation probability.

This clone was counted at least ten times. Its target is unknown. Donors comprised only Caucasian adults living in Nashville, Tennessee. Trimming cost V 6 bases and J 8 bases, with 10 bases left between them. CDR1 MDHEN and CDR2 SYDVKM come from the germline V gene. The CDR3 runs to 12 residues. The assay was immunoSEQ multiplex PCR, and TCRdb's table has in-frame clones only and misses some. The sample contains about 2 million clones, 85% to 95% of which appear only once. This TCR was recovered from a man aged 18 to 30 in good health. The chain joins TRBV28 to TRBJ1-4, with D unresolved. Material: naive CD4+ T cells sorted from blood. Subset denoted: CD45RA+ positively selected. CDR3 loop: CASSLGLEKLFF. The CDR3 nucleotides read TGTGCCAGCAGCTTGGGGTTAGAAAAACTGTTTTTT.